The 15 T cell receptor beta chains below all came from one sample that was sequenced in a study of beta chain features in type 1 diabetes. Expressed TCRB transcripts got sequenced, as all isolated RNA was reverse transcribed. The data were produced by immunoSEQ multiplex PCR, yet TCRdb's version contains in-frame clones alone and is incomplete. Of roughly 290,000 clones in the sample, 7.5% to 9.5% were seen once. Specimen: central memory CD4+ T cells from blood. These receptors originate from a woman under 30 in good health.

This clone was seen a handful of times. This chain joins TRBV7-3 and TRBJ1-1, with a tentative D call TRBD1 (6 bases). V lost 1 base and J 3 bases, leaving 6 bases between the germline ends. The CDR3 sequence is 13 residues long. Germline V gives CDR1 SGHTA, CDR2 FQGTGA. CDR3 residues: CASSLNRDTEAFF. CDR3 nucleotides: TGTGCCAGCAGCTTAAACAGGGACACTGAAGCTTTCTTT.

The chain carries TRBV11-1 and TRBJ2-1, with TRBD2 identical over 7 bases. This CDR3 is built from 16 residues. The germline gives CDR1 SGHAT, CDR2 FQDESV (reference sequence). V lost 5 bases and J lost 4; bases outside the gene matches: 11. The DNA for the CDR3 is TGTGCCAGCAGCCCCAGGAGCGGGGTGGGATACAATGAGCAGTTCTTC. This encodes CASSPRSGVGYNEQFF.

Concerning this clone: Other DNA variants within this sample encode the same CDR3. The J gene is TRBJ2-3, the V gene TRBV7-2; D is ambiguous. The CDR3 is 12 residues long. Trimming cost V 6 bases and J 2 bases, with 6 bases left between them. In germline, CDR1 is SGHTA, CDR2 FQGNSA. The CDR3 nucleotides read TGTGCCAGCAGAATACTCACAGATACGCAGTATTTT. Translated, it gives CASRILTDTQYF. Complete variable domain (other parts from reference TRBV7-2 and TRBJ2-3): GAGVSQSPSNKVTEKGKDVELRCDPISGHTALYWYRQSLGQGLEFLIYFQGNSAPDKSGLPSDRFSAERTGGSVSTLTIQRTQQEDSAVYLCASRILTDTQYFGPGTRLTVL.

The chain has TRBV15 and TRBJ2-1, with TRBD1 matching over 7 bases. CDR1 is LNHNV and CDR2 is YYDKDF in the germline V gene (reference sequence). V trimming: 3 bases; J trimming: 4 bases; junction bases outside the gene matches: 3. This CDR3 spans 14 amino acids. CDR3 bases: TGTGCCACCAGCAGCCGACAGGGTTACAATGAGCAGTTCTTC. It translates to CATSSRQGYNEQFF.

V usage is TRBV7-8 and J usage is TRBJ2-7, with D unclear. The CDR3 spans 13 residues. V gave up 0 bases and J gave up 4 bases, with 7 bases separating them. The germline CDR1 and CDR2 sequences are SGHVS and FQNEAQ. This CDR3 is CASSLALAYEQYV. The DNA for the CDR3 is TGTGCCAGCAGCTTAGCGCTCGCGTACGAGCAGTACGTC.

In its sample, this clone was seen a few times. Mismatch with germline at one junction end may stem from a read error. The V and J genes are TRBV5-6 and TRBJ2-7; TRBD1 agrees at 9 bases. Germline V CDR1 and CDR2: SGHDT, YYEEEE. This CDR3 spans 12 amino acids. CDR3 nucleotide sequence: TGTGCCAGCAGCTTGGCCGGGGGACAGGGCGGATTC. Residues: CASSLAGGQGGF.

At least ten counts were recorded for this clone. This chain uses TRBV6-6 with TRBJ2-7; 8 bases are a match to TRBD2. The CDR3 has 15 residues. Germline values: CDR1 MNHNY, CDR2 SVGAGI (reference sequence). Trimming at V came to 6 bases and at J to 5 bases, leaving 12 bases not matched to a gene. The CDR3: CASSPLGVAGNEQYF. CDR3 DNA sequence: TGTGCCAGCAGCCCTCTCGGGGTAGCGGGAAACGAGCAGTACTTC.

The table lists this clone with a few counts. The rearrangement joins TRBV2 to TRBJ2-7, with D possibly matching TRBD1 (6 bases). Trimming cost V 4 bases and J 0 bases, with 10 bases left between them. This CDR3 has 14 amino acids. Looked up from germline, CDR1 is SNHLY and CDR2 is FYNNEI. CDR3 amino acids: CASSAWGPSYEQYF. The CDR3 DNA follows: TGTGCCAGCAGTGCTTGGGGGCCCTCCTACGAGCAGTACTTC.

This clone was counted between two and nine times. The chain couples TRBV5-6 to TRBJ2-6; weak D call: TRBD1 (6 bases). The V and J ends lost 4 bases and 2 bases respectively, with 10 bases between them. CDR1 SGHDT and CDR2 YYEEEE come from the germline V gene. This CDR3 is 15 amino acids long. CDR3 sequence: CASSLRTAGANVLTF. The CDR3 coding sequence is TGTGCCAGCAGCCTAAGGACAGCTGGGGCCAACGTCCTGACTTTC.

About this clone itself: A much larger clonotype is one base distant, so this may be a read error. The rearrangement joins TRBV11-2 to TRBJ2-7; TRBD1 is a possible D gene (6 bases). The CDR3 runs 12 residues. Germline V gene data show CDR1 as SGHAT and CDR2 as FQNNGV. CDR3 protein: CANSSNRDEQYF. DNA of the CDR3: TGTGCCAACAGCTCAAACAGGGACGAGCAGTACTTC.

The chain combines TRBV14 with TRBJ2-5; D is possibly TRBD2 (6 bases). This CDR3 comprises 12 residues. The V end lost 3 bases, the J end lost 5 bases, and 7 bases lay between the germline ends. Germline assignment: CDR1 SGHDN and CDR2 FVKESK. As DNA, the CDR3 is TGTGCCAGCAGCCACCTAGCGGAGACCCAGTACTTC. Its translation: CASSHLAETQYF. Filled out from reference TRBV14 and TRBJ2-5, the complete variable domain reads EAGVTQFPSHSVIEKGQTVTLRCDPISGHDNLYWYRRVMGKEIKFLLHFVKESKQDESGMPNNRFLAERTGGTYSTLKVQPAELEDSGVYFCASSHLAETQYFGPGTRLLVL.

Many counts were recorded for this clone. This chain links TRBV11-1 with TRBJ2-4, with a possible D match to TRBD2 (6 bases). Germline CDR1 SGHAT, CDR2 FQDESV (reference sequence). CDR3 length: 14 amino acids. V lost 3 bases and J 7 bases, leaving 13 bases between the germline ends. In DNA form, the CDR3 reads TGTGCCAGCAGCTTCTGGGGAGGAGAGAACATTCAGTACTTC. Translating gives CASSFWGGENIQYF. Using reference TRBV11-1 and TRBJ2-4 for the parts outside the CDR3, the full variable domain is EAEVAQSPRYKITEKSQAVAFWCDPISGHATLYWYRQILGQGPELLVQFQDESVVDDSQLPKDRFSAERLKGVDSTLKIQPAELGDSAMYLCASSFWGGENIQYFGAGTRLSVL.

V is TRBV2 and J is TRBJ1-2, with TRBD1 as a possible D gene (5 bases). The CDR3 contains 14 residues. Germline CDR1 SNHLY, CDR2 FYNNEI. Trimming pared 6 bases from V and 4 bases from J, leaving 15 bases between. The chain's CDR3 is CASRRQGSGYGYTF. The CDR3 bases are TGTGCCAGCAGGCGGCAGGGATCCGGCTATGGCTACACCTTC.

This clone was counted only a few times. This sequence joins TRBV7-2 and TRBJ2-5; tentative D call: TRBD1 (5 bases). The length of the CDR3 is 15 residues. Germline assignment: CDR1 SGHTA and CDR2 FQGNSA. Trimming removed 1 base at V and 8 bases at J, with 17 bases between. The CDR3 sequence is CASSLDFAGIFTQYF. The CDR3 DNA sequence: TGTGCCAGCAGCTTAGATTTCGCAGGGATTTTTACCCAGTACTTC.

The chain recombines TRBV14 with TRBJ2-7; D gene uncertain. Germline CDR1 and CDR2: SGHDN and FVKESK. Trimming took 1 base from V and 6 from J, leaving 13 bases between them. The CDR3 is 14 residues long. The CDR3 coding sequence is TGTGCCAGCAGCCAAGCCGCGACAAAGGCCGAGCAGTACTTC. Translation gives CASSQAATKAEQYF.